The 15 T cell receptor beta chains below were found in one sample sequenced in a study of T cell responses to AZD1222 COVID-19 vaccine. TCRdb's table, derived via immunoSEQ multiplex PCR, lists solely in-frame clones and lacks some. The table shows some 110,000 clones, with about 93% occurring only once. The source material was peripheral blood, sampled on day 0 of AZD1222 vaccination. The receptors were sampled from an adult in good health.

CDR3 loop: CASILSFSTGGPETQYF. The CDR3 region has the DNA TGTGCCAGCATCCTTAGCTTCTCTACGGGAGGGCCGGAGACCCAGTACTTC. The gene calls are TRBV5-6 and TRBJ2-5; 8 bases match TRBD2. With 6 bases clipped from V and 5 bases from J, the junction kept 18 bases outside the gene matches. Germline assignment: CDR1 SGHDT and CDR2 YYEEEE. The CDR3 runs 17 residues.

J is TRBJ1-2 and V is TRBV29-1; tentatively, D is TRBD1 (5 bases). The CDR3 spans 14 residues. Trimming removed 4 bases at V and 6 bases at J, with 18 bases between. Germline V CDR1 and CDR2: SQVTM, ANQGSEA. The CDR3 here is CSVVVGAGGDGYTF. CDR3 nucleotides: TGCAGCGTTGTTGTAGGCGCGGGAGGGGATGGCTACACCTTC.

CDR3 nucleotides: TGTGCCAGCTCACGGGACATCTCTGGAAACACCATATATTTT. This codes for CASSRDISGNTIYF. The rearrangement joins TRBV18 to TRBJ1-3, with D possibly TRBD1 on 6 matching bases. Germline V lookup: CDR1 KGHSH, CDR2 LQKENI. V lost 4 bases and J lost 0, with 7 bases in between. CDR3 size: 14 residues.

V gene TRBV4-2 combines with J gene TRBJ2-3; 7 bases are shared with TRBD2. V trimming: 1 base; J trimming: 1 base; junction bases outside the gene matches: 8. Germline CDR1 is LGHNA and CDR2 is YNFKEQ. CDR3 length equals 17 residues. The CDR3 DNA reads TGTGCCAGCAGCCAAGGCGGCGGGAGAGGAGGCACAGATACGCAGTATTTT. Protein sequence: CASSQGGGRGGTDTQYF.

This clone was observed a single time. The V and J genes are TRBV6-5 and TRBJ1-2; possibly TRBD1 for D (5 bases). The germline gives CDR1 MNHEY, CDR2 SVGAGI. CDR3 length: 14 amino acids. V was clipped by 6 bases and J by 4 bases, with 15 bases between them. The CDR3 is CASSSGTVAYGYTF. The CDR3 DNA sequence: TGTGCCAGCAGCTCCGGGACGGTCGCCTATGGCTACACCTTC.

As for this clone: Sequence at one end of the junction differs from germline and may be a read error. The rearrangement links TRBV7-7 to TRBJ2-3, with D possibly matching TRBD1 (7 bases). The CDR3 consists of 14 residues. CDR1 and CDR2 (germline): SSHAT, FNYEAQ (reference sequence). The CDR3 sequence: CASSPGGPLDTQYF. DNA of the CDR3: TGTGCTAGCAGCCCAGGGGGGCCGTTAGATACGCAGTATTTT.

This sequence joins TRBV7-6 and TRBJ2-7, with 10 bases identical to TRBD2. Germline CDR1 reads SGHVS; CDR2 reads FNYEAQ. The ends lost 5 bases at V and 2 bases at J; junction bases unmatched: 3. The CDR3 covers 14 residues. The CDR3: CASSQLAGPYEQYF. CDR3 in DNA: TGTGCCAGCAGCCAACTAGCGGGACCCTACGAGCAGTACTTC.

This chain uses TRBV15 with TRBJ1-1; a possible D gene is TRBD1 (5 bases). Germline CDR1 and CDR2: LNHNV and YYDKDF (reference sequence). Trimming removed 1 base from V and 11 bases from J, with 14 bases in between. This CDR3 is 13 amino acids long. As DNA, the CDR3 is TGTGCCACCAGCAGAGCTCTGCAGGGTAAGGCTTTCTTT. Encoded protein: CATSRALQGKAFF.

On this clone itself: Other DNA sequences from this sample encode an identical CDR3 as well. The chain links TRBV6-5 to TRBJ1-5, with no clear D. CDR1 is MNHEY, CDR2 SVGAGI, per germline. The CDR3 covers 14 residues. Between the trimmed V and J ends, which lost 0 bases and 2 bases, there was a span of 5 bases. Written as DNA, the CDR3 is TGTGCCAGCAGTTACTCGGCGGGCAATCAGCCCCAGCATTTT. The encoded protein is CASSYSAGNQPQHF.

This sequence joins TRBV7-6 and TRBJ1-2; unclear D gene. CDR3 size: 15 residues. In germline, CDR1 is SGHVS, CDR2 FNYEAQ. V lost 0 bases, J lost 3 bases, and 11 bases lay in between. CDR3 nucleotides: TGTGCCAGCAGCTTAGCTTCCGGTTTCGACTATGGCTACACCTTC. Protein sequence: CASSLASGFDYGYTF.

V usage is TRBV2 and J usage is TRBJ2-7; maybe TRBD2 (7 bases). The CDR3 is 16 residues long. The V gene's germline CDR1 is SNHLY and CDR2 FYNNEI. The ends were cut back, 0 bases at V and 2 bases at J, with 14 bases in the middle. CDR3 sequence reads: CASSEAPGGPPYEQYF. The CDR3 DNA reads TGTGCCAGCAGTGAAGCGCCCGGGGGGCCTCCCTACGAGCAGTACTTC.

The chain has TRBV2 and TRBJ1-1; D is perhaps TRBD1 (6 bases). CDR3 length: 12 amino acids. Germline loops: CDR1 SNHLY, CDR2 FYNNEI. The V end was cut by 4 bases, the J end by 8 bases, with 11 bases between. The chain's CDR3 is CASSVSDREAFF. The CDR3 nucleotides are TGTGCCAGCAGTGTGTCGGACAGAGAAGCTTTCTTT.

The chain has TRBV6-8 and TRBJ2-7, with D perhaps being TRBD1 or TRBD2 (6 bases each). The CDR3 totals 14 residues. V was shortened by 8 bases and J by 0 bases, with 14 bases between the two germline ends. Germline CDR1 reads MNHGY; CDR2 reads SAAAGT. The chain's CDR3 is CASLRRGYSYEQYF. The CDR3 region has the DNA TGTGCCAGCCTACGGAGGGGGTACTCCTACGAGCAGTACTTC.

The DNA of the CDR3 is TGTGCCAGCAGTCGTAGGTACAGGGCCACCTACGAGCAGTACTTC. This gives the protein CASSRRYRATYEQYF. The chain couples TRBV28 to TRBJ2-7; perhaps TRBD1 as D (6 bases). The CDR3 contains 15 residues. Germline V gene lookup returns CDR1 MDHEN and CDR2 SYDVKM. V lost 5 bases and J lost 2, with 16 bases in between. The complete variable domain, with remaining parts taken from reference TRBV28 and TRBJ2-7, reads DVKVTQSSRYLVKRTGEKVFLECVQDMDHENMFWYRQDPGLGLRLIYFSYDVKMKEKGDIPEGYSVSREKKERFSLILESASTNQTSMYLCASSRRYRATYEQYFGPGTRLTVT.

V is TRBV10-3 and J is TRBJ2-1; TRBD2 agrees at 9 bases. Germline V gene sequence: CDR1 ENHRY, CDR2 SYGVKD. The junction had 5 bases not matched to a gene; V was cut back by 3 bases and J by 5 bases. The CDR3 runs to 15 residues. CDR3 DNA sequence: TGTGCCATCAGTGATATCGTAGCGGGAGACAATGAGCAGTTCTTC. It encodes CAISDIVAGDNEQFF.